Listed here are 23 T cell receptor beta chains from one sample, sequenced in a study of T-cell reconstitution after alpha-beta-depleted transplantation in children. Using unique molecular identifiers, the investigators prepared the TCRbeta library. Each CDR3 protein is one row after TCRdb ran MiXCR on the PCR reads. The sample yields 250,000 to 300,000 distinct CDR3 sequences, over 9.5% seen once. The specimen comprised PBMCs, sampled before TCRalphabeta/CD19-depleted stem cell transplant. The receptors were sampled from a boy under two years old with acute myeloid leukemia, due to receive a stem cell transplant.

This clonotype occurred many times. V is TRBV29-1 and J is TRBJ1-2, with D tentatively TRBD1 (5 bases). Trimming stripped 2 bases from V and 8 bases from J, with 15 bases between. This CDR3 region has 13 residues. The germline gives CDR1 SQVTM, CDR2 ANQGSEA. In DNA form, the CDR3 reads TGCAGCGTTGAACAGGGTAGCCTTACCGGCTACACCTTC. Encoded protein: CSVEQGSLTGYTF. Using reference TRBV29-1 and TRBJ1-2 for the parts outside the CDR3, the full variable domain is SAVISQKPSRDICQRGTSLTIQCQVDSQVTMMFWYRQQPGQSLTLIATANQGSEATYESGFVIDKFPISRPNLTFSTLTVSNMSPEDSSIYLCSVEQGSLTGYTFGSGTRLTVV.

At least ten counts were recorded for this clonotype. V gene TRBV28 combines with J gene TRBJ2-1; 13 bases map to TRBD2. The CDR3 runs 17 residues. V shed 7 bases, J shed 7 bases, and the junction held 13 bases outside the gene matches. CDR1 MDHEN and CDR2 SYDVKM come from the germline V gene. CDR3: CASTRLAGGRGANEQFF. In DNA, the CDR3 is TGTGCCAGCACTAGACTAGCGGGAGGAAGGGGGGCGAATGAGCAGTTCTTC.

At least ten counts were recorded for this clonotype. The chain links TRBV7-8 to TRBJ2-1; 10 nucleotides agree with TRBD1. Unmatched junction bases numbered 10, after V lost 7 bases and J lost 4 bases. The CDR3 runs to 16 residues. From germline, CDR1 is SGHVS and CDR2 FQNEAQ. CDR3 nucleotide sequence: TGTGCCAGCACCTCTACCGGGACAGGGGTTTACAATGAGCAGTTCTTC. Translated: CASTSTGTGVYNEQFF.

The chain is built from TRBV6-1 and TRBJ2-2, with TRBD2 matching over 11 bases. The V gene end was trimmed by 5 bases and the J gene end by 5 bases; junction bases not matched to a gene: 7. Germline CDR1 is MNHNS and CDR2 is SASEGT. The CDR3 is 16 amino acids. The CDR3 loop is CASSPLAGGRTGELFF. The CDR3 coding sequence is TGTGCCAGCAGTCCTCTAGCGGGGGGCCGTACCGGGGAGCTGTTTTTT.

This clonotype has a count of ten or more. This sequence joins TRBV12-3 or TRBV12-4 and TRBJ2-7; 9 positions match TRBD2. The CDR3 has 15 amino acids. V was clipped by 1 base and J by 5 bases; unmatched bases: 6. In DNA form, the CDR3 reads TGTGCCAGCAGTTTAGGTAGCGGGGGAGTACACGAGCAGTACTTC. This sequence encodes CASSLGSGGVHEQYF.

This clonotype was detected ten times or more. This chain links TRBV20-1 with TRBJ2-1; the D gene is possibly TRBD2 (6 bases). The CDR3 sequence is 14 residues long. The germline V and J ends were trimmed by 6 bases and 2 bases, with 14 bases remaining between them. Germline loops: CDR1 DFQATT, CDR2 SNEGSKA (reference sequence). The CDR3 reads CSATVAGPYNEQFF. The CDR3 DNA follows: TGCAGTGCCACGGTGGCGGGACCCTACAATGAGCAGTTCTTC.

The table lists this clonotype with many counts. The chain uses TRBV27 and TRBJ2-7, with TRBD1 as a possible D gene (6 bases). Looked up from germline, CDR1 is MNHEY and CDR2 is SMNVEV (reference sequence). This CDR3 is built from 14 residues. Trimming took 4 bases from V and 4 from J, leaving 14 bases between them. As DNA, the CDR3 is TGTGCCAGCAGTTGGACAGCCCCTACGTACGAGCAGTACTTC. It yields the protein CASSWTAPTYEQYF.

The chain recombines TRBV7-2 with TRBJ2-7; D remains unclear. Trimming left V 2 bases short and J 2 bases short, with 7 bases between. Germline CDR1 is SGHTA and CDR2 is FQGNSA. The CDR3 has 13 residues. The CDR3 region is CASSLLLPYEQYF. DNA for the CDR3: TGTGCCAGCAGCTTATTGTTGCCCTACGAGCAGTACTTC.

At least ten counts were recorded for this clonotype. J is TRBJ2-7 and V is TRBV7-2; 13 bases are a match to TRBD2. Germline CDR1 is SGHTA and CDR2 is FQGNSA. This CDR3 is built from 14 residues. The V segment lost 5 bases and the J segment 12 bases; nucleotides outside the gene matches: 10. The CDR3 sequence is CASSTDGTSGVRYF. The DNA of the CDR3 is TGTGCCAGCAGCACAGACGGGACTAGCGGGGTTAGGTACTTC.

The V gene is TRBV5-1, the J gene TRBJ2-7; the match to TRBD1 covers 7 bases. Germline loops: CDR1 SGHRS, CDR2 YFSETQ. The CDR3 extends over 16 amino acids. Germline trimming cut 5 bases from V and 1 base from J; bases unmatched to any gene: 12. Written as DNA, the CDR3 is TGCGCCAGCAGTTTCAACAGGGGCCGCCGGTCCTACGAGCAGTACTTC. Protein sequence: CASSFNRGRRSYEQYF.

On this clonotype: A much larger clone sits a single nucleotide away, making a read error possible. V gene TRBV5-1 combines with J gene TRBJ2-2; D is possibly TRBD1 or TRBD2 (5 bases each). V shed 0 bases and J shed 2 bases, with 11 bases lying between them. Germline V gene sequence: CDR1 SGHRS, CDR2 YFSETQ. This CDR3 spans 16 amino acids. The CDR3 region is CASSLGDRLNTGELFF. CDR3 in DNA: TGCGCCAGCAGCTTGGGGGACCGGCTAAACACCGGGGAGCTGTTTTTT.

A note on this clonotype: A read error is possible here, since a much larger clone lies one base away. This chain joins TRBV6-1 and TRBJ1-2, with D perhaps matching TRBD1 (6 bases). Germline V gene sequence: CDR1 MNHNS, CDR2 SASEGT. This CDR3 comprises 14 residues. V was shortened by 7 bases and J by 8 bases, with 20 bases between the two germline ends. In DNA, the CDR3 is TGTGCCAGCAATAATAGTTTGGGGGGCGGCGGCTACACCTTC. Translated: CASNNSLGGGGYTF.

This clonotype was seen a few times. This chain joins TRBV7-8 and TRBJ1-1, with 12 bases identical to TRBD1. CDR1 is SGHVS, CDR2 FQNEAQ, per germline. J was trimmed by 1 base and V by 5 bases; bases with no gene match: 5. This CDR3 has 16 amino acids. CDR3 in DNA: TGTGCCAGCAGCCCTAGGGGACAGGGGGCGAACACTGAAGCTTTCTTT. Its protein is CASSPRGQGANTEAFF.

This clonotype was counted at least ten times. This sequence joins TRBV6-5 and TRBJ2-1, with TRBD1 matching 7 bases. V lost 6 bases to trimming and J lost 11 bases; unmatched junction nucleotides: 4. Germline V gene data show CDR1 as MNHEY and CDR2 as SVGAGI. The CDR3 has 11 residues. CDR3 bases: TGTGCCAGCAGACTGGGACAGAAGCAGTTCTTC. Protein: CASRLGQKQFF.

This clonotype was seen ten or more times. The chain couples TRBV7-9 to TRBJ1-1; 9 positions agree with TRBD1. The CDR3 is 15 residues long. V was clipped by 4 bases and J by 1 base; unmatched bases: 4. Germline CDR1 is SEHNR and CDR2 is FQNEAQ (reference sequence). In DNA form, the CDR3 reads TGTGCCAGCAGCTCCGACAGGGGGACGAACACTGAAGCTTTCTTT. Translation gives CASSSDRGTNTEAFF.

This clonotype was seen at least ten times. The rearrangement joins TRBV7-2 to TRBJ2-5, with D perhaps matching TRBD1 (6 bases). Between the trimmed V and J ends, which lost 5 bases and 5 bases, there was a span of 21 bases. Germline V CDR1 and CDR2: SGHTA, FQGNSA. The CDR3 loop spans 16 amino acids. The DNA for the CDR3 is TGTGCCAGCAGCCTATCCCCCATGGGGGCGACTGAGACCCAGTACTTC. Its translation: CASSLSPMGATETQYF.

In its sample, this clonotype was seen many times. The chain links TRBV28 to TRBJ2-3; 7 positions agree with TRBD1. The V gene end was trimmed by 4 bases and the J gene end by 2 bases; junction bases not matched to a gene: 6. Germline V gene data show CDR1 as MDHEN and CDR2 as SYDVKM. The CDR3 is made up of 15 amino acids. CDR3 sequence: CASSSPGQTTDTQYF. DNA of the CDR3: TGTGCCAGCAGTTCCCCGGGACAGACCACAGATACGCAGTATTTT.

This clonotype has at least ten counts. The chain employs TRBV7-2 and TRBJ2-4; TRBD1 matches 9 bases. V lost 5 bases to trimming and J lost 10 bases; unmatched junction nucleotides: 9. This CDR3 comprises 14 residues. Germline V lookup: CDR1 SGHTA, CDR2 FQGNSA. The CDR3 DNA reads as TGTGCCAGCAGCGAACAGGGGGCCAATTCAATTCAGTACTTC. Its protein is CASSEQGANSIQYF.

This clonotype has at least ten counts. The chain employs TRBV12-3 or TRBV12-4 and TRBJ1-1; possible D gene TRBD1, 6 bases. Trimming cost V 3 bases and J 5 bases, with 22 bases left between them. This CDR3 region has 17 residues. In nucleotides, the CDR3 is TGTGCCAGCAGTTTTTACGGGGGGCTCCCATCATTTACTGAAGCTTTCTTT. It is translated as CASSFYGGLPSFTEAFF.

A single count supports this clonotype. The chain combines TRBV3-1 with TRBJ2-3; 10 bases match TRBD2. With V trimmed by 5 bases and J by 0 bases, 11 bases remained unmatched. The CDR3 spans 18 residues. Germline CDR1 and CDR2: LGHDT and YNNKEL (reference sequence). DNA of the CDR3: TGTGCCAGCAGCATACAATTAAAAGCGGGAGGGAGCACAGATACGCAGTATTTT. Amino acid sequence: CASSIQLKAGGSTDTQYF.

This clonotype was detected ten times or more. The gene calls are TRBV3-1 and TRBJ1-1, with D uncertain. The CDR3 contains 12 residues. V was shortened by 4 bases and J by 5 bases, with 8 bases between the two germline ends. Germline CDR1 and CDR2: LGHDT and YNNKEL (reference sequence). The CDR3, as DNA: TGTGCCAGCAGCCGCTGGGGTACTGAAGCTTTCTTT. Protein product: CASSRWGTEAFF. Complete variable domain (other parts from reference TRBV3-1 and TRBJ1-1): DTAVSQTPKYLVTQMGNDKSIKCEQNLGHDTMYWYKQDSKKFLKIMFSYNNKELIINETVPNRFSPKSPDKAHLNLHINSLELGDSAVYFCASSRWGTEAFFGQGTRLTVV.

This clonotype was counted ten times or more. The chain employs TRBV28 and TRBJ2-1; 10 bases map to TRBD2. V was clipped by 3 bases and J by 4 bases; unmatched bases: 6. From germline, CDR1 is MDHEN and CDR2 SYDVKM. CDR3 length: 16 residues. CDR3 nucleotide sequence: TGTGCCAGCAGTTTCCCAGCTAGCGGGAGTTACAATGAGCAGTTCTTC. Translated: CASSFPASGSYNEQFF.

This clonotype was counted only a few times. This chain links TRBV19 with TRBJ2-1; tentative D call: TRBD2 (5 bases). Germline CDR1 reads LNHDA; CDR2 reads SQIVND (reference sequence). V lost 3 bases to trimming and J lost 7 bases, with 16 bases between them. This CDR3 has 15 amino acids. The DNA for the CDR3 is TGTGCCAGTAGTATTTCTCCCGGACTTGGGAATGAGCAGTTCTTC. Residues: CASSISPGLGNEQFF.